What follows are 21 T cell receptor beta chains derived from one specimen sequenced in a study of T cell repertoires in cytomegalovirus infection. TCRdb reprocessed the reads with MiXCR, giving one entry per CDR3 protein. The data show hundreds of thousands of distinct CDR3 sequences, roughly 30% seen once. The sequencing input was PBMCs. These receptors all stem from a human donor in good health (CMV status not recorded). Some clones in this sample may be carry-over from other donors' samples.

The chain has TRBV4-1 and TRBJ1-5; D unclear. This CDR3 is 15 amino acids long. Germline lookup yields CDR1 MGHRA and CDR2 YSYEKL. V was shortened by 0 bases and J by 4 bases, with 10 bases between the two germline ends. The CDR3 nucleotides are TGCGCCAGCAGCCAAGATAGGCTGCCGAATCAGCCCCAGCATTTT. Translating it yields CASSQDRLPNQPQHF.

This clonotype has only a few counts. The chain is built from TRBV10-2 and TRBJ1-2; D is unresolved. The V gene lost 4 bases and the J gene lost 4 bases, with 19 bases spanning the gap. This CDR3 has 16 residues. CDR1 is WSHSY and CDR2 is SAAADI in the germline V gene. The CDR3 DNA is TGCGCCAGCAGTGTCGGCCGGGTCCCCCGGGGCTATGGCTACACCTTC. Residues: CASSVGRVPRGYGYTF.

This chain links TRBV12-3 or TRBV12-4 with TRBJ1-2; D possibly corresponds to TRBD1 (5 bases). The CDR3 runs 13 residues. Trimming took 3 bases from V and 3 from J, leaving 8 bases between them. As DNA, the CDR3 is TGTGCCAGCAGTTTGGAGGGGCACTATGGCTACACCTTC. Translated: CASSLEGHYGYTF.

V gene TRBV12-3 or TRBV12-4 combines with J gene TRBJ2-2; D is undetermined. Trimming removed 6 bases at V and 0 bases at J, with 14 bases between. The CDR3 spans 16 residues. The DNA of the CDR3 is TGTGCCAGCAGCGCCTGGGCCCCGCCGAACACCGGGGAGCTGTTTTTT. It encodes CASSAWAPPNTGELFF.

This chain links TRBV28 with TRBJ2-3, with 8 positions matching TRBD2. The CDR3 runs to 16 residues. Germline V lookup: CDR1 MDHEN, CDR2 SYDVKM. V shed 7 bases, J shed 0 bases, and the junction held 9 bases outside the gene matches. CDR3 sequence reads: CASNDGASGSTDTQYF. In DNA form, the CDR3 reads TGTGCCAGCAATGATGGAGCTAGCGGGAGCACAGATACGCAGTATTTT.

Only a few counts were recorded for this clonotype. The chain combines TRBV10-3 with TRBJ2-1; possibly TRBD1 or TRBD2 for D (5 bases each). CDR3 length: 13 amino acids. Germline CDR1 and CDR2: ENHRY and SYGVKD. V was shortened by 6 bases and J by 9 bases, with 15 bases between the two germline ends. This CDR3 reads CAISRPGAFEQFF. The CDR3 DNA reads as TGTGCCATCAGCCGGCCCGGGGCTTTTGAGCAGTTCTTC.

CDR3 loop: CSARAPADGRFYGYTF. In DNA, the CDR3 is TGCAGTGCTAGAGCCCCGGCGGACGGGAGGTTCTATGGCTACACCTTC. V is TRBV20-1 and J is TRBJ1-2; D gene ambiguous. Trimming shortened V by 1 base and J by 4 bases, and 19 bases separated the two germline ends. This CDR3 comprises 16 residues. Germline CDR1 reads DFQATT; CDR2 reads SNEGSKA (reference sequence).

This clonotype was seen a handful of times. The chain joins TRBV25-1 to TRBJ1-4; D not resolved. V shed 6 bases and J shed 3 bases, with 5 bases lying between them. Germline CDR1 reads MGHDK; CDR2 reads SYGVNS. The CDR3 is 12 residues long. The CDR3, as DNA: TGTGCCAGCAGGAGGGCTAATGAAAAACTGTTTTTT. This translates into CASRRANEKLFF.

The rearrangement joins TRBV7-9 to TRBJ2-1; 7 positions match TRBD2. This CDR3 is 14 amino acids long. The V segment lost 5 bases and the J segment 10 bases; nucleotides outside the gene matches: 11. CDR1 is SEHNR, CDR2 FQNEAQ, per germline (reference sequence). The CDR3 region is CASSNEPSGAEQFF. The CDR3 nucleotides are TGTGCCAGCAGCAATGAGCCCAGCGGGGCCGAGCAGTTCTTC.

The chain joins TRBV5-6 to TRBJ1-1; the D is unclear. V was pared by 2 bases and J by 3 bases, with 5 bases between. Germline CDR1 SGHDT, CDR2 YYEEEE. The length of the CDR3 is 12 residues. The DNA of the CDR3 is TGTGCCAGCAGCTTTAGTGACACTGAAGCTTTCTTT. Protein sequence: CASSFSDTEAFF.

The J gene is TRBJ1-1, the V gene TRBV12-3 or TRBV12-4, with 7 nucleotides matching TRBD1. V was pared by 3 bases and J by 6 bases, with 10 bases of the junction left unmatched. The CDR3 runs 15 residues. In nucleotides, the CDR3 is TGTGCCAGCAGTTTGTTGACAGGGAAGGACCCTGAAGCTTTCTTT. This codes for CASSLLTGKDPEAFF.

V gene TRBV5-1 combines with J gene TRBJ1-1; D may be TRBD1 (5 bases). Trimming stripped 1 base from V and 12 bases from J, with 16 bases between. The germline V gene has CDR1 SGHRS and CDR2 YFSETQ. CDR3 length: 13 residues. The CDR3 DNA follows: TGCGCCAGCAGCTTGTCGGGACGGTCGAAGACTTTCTTT. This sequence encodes CASSLSGRSKTFF.

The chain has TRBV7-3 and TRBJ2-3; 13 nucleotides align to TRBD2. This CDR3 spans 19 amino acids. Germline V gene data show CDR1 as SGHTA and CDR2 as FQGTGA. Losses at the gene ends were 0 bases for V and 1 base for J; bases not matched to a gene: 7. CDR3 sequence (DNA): TGTGCCAGCAGCTTAACGGGTCCCGGACTAGCGGGGGGCACAGATACGCAGTATTTT. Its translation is CASSLTGPGLAGGTDTQYF.

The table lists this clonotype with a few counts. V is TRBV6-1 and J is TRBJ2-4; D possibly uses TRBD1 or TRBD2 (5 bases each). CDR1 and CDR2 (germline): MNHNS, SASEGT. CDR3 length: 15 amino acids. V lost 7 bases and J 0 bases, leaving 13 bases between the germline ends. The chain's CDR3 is CASIGRDRAKNIQYF. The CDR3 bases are TGTGCCAGCATCGGTAGGGACCGAGCCAAAAACATTCAGTACTTC.

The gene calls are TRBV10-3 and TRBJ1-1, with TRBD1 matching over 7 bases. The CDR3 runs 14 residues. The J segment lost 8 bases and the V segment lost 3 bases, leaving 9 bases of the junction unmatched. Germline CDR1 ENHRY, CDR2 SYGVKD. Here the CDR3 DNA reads TGTGCCATCAGTGACCCCGACAGGGTGCCCGAAGCTTTCTTT. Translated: CAISDPDRVPEAFF.

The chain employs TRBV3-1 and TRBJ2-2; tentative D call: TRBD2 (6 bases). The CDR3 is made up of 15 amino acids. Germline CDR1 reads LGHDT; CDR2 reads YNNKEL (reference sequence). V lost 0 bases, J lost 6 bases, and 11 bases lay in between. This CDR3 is CASSQDPPGAGELFF. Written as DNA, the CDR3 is TGTGCCAGCAGCCAAGACCCCCCGGGGGCCGGGGAGCTGTTTTTT.

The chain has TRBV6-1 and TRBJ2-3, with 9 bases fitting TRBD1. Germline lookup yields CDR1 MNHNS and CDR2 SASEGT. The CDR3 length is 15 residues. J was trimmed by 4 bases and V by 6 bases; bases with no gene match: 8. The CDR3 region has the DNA TGTGCCAGCAGGTGGGACAGGGACACTTCAGATACGCAGTATTTT. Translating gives CASRWDRDTSDTQYF.

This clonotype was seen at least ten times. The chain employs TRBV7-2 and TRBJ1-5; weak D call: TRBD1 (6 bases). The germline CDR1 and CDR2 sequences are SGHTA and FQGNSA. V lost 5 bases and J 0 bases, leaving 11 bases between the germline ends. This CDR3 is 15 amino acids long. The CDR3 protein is CASSKQGSSNQPQHF. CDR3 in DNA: TGTGCCAGCAGCAAACAGGGTAGTAGCAATCAGCCCCAGCATTTT. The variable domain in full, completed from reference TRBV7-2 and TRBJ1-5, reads GAGVSQSPSNKVTEKGKDVELRCDPISGHTALYWYRQSLGQGLEFLIYFQGNSAPDKSGLPSDRFSAERTGGSVSTLTIQRTQQEDSAVYLCASSKQGSSNQPQHFGDGTRLSIL.

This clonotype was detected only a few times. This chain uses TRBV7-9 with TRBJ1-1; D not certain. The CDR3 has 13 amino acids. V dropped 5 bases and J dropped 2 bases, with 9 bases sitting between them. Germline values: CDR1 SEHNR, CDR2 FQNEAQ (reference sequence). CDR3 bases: TGTGCCAGCAGCCAACCAACCAACACTGAAGCTTTCTTT. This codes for CASSQPTNTEAFF.

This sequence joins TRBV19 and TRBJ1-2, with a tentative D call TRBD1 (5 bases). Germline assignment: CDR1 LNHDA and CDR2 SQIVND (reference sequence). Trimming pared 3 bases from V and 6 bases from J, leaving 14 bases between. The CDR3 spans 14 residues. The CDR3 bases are TGTGCCAGTAGTATCGGTCGGGACGGACATGGCTACACCTTC. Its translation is CASSIGRDGHGYTF. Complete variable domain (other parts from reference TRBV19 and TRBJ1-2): DGGITQSPKYLFRKEGQNVTLSCEQNLNHDAMYWYRQDPGQGLRLIYYSQIVNDFQKGDIAEGYSVSREKKESFPLTVTSAQKNPTAFYLCASSIGRDGHGYTFGSGTRLTVV.

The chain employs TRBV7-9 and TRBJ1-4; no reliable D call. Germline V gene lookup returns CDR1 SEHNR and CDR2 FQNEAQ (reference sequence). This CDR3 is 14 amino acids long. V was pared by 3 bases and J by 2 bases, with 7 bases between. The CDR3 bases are TGTGCCAGCAGCTTCCGGATGACTAATGAAAAACTGTTTTTT. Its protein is CASSFRMTNEKLFF. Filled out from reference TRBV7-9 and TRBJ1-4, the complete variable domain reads DTGVSQNPRHKITKRGQNVTFRCDPISEHNRLYWYRQTLGQGPEFLTYFQNEAQLEKSRLLSDRFSAERPKGSFSTLEIQRTEQGDSAMYLCASSFRMTNEKLFFGSGTQLSVL.